This TCR beta chain comes out of a study of cytomegalovirus exposure and HLA in healthy donors. Unmatched junction bases numbered 9, after V lost 3 bases and J lost 3 bases. The germline gives CDR1 SGHDT, CDR2 YYEEEE. The CDR3 is 17 residues long. Comment on this clone: Its specificity is unknown.

The study, taken as a whole, reports: CMV serostatus was the only recorded immune exposure for donors. Reports credit the classifier with highly specific, highly sensitive diagnosis of cytomegalovirus status. The later analysis indicated that the majority of CMV-associated TCR beta chains appeared HLA-restricted.

A multiplex PCR was run with 60 Vbeta primers and 13 Jbeta primers. Assay: immunoSEQ multiplex PCR; the TCRdb copy retains only in-frame clones and omits some. The sample lists 95,000 to 150,000 clones, 75% to 90% seen once, with about 0.22% in the top ten. Material: PBMCs. The source is a man aged 45-65 years in good health and CMV-seronegative. V usage is TRBV5-6 and J usage is TRBJ1-4; 9 nucleotides line up with TRBD1. The DNA for the CDR3 is TGTGCCAGCAGCTCTCGACAGGGGGGTTTCCCTAATGAAAAACTGTTTTTT. Encoded protein: CASSSRQGGFPNEKLFF.